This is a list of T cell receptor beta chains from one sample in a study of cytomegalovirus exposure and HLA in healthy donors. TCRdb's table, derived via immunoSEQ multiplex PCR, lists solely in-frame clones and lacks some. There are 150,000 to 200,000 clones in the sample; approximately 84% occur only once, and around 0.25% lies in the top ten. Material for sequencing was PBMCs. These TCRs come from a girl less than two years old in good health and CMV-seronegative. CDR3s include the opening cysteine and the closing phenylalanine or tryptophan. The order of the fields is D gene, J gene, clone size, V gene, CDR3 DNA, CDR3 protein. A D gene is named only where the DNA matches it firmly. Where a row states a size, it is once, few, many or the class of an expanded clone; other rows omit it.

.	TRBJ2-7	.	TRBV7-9	TGTGCCAGCAGCCTAGGGGGGGGGCTTGGGGAGCAGTACTTC	CASSLGGGLGEQYF
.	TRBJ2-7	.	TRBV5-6	TGTGCCAGCAGCCCGGACAGCGTCTCCTACGAGCAGTACTTC	CASSPDSVSYEQYF
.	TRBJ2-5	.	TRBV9	TGTGCCAGCAGCACAACCGTGTACCAAGAGACCCAGTACTTC	CASSTTVYQETQYF
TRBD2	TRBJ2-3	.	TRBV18	TGTGCCAGCTCACCACCCAGCGGGAGTATCACAGATACGCAGTATTTT	CASSPPSGSITDTQYF
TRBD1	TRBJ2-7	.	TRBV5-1	TGCGCCAGCAGCTTAGGGGACAGGGACACCTACGAGCAGTACTTC	CASSLGDRDTYEQYF
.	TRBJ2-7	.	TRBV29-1	TGCAGCGTAGGGGGTGATTCCTACGAGCAGTACTTC	CSVGGDSYEQYF
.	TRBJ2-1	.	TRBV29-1	TGCAGCGTTGACCGGGGAGGAAATGAGCAGTTCTTC	CSVDRGGNEQFF
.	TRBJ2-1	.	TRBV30	TGTGCGACCAGACTAGTCGGGGGAGCCCGTGCCTACAATGAGCAGTTCTTC	CATRLVGGARAYNEQFF
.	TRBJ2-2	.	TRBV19	TGTGCCCAAATTCACAAGAACACCGGGGAGCTGTTTTTT	CAQIHKNTGELFF
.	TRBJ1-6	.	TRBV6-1	TGTGCCAGCAGCGAACAACAGGGCCATTCACCCCTCCACTTT	CASSEQQGHSPLHF
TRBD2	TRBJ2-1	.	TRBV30	TGTGCCTGGAGTGGTAGCGGGATACAGGAGCAGTTCTTC	CAWSGSGIQEQFF
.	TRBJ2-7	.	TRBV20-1	TGCAGTGCTAGCAGGGGCAACGAGCAGTACTTC	CSASRGNEQYF
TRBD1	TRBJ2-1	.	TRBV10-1	TGCGCCAGCAGTGAGCCGGGACAGGGCTACAATGAGCAGTTCTTC	CASSEPGQGYNEQFF
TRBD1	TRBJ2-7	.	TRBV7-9	TGTGCCAGCAGCCAGTCAGGGACAGACATATCCTACGAGCAGTACTTC	CASSQSGTDISYEQYF
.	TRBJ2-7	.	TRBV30	TGTGCCTGGAAGGCATCGGCGGGGCCCTACGAGCAGTACTTC	CAWKASAGPYEQYF
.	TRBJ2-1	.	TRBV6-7	TGTGCCAGCAGTTACGGCACTAGTATGTTGGAAGGGATAACCGGTGAGCAGTTCTTC	CASSYGTSMLEGITGEQFF
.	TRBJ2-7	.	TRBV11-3	TGTGCCAGCAGCTTAGGAGGCCCGACAGGAGGCGAGCAGTACTTC	CASSLGGPTGGEQYF
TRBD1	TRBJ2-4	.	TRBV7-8	TGTGCCAGCAGCTTAGGATTGAGGACAGGGGGAGTCATAGCCAAAAACATTCAGTACTTC	CASSLGLRTGGVIAKNIQYF
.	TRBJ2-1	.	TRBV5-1	TGCGCCAGCAGCTTCCTTTACAATGAGCAGTTCTTC	CASSFLYNEQFF
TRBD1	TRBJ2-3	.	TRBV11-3	TGTGCCAGCAGCTTAGATCGGACAGGGGAAGCAGATACGCAGTATTTT	CASSLDRTGEADTQYF
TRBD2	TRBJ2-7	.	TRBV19	TGTGCCAGTAGCTCTCGGGAGGGATCCTACGAGCAGTACTTC	CASSSREGSYEQYF
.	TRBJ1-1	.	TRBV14	TGTGCCAGCAGCGTTACAGAAAAGACGAACACTGAAGCTTTCTTT	CASSVTEKTNTEAFF
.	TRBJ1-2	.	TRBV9	TGTGCCAGCAGCCACGGTACAGGGTCTGGCTACACCTTC	CASSHGTGSGYTF
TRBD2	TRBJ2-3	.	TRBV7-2	TGTGCCAGCAGCTTTAGCGGGACAGATACGCAGTATTTT	CASSFSGTDTQYF
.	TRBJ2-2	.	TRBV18	TGTGCCAGCTCACCGGAGCGTTACACCGGGGAGCTGTTTTTT	CASSPERYTGELFF
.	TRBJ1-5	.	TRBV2	TGTGCCAGCAGTTCGCAGGGAAGCAATCAGCCCCAGCATTTT	CASSSQGSNQPQHF
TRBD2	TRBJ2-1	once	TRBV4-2	TGTGCCAGCAGCCAAGCTTCTAGCGGCTACAATGAGCAGTTCTTC	CASSQASSGYNEQFF
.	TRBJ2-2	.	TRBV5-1	TGCGCCAGCAGCTTGGGCGACTTCACCGGGGAGCTGTTTTTT	CASSLGDFTGELFF
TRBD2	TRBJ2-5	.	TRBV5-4	TGTGCCAGCAGCTTGCCGGGGACTAGCGGGGCGATCCAAGAGACCCAGTACTTC	CASSLPGTSGAIQETQYF
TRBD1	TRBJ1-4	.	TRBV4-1	TGCGCCAGCAGCCAAGCGCAGGGGGCTAGGGAAAAACTGTTTTTT	CASSQAQGAREKLFF
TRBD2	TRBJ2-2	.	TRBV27	TGTGCCAGCAGTTTATCGGCCCTACTAGCGGGGGCCGGGGAGCTGTTTTTT	CASSLSALLAGAGELFF
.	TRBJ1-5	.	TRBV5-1	TGCGCCAGCAGCGAGACCAGCGATCAGCCCCAGCATTTT	CASSETSDQPQHF
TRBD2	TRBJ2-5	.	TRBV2	TGTGCCAGCGGGGGACTAGCGGAAGAGACCCAGTACTTC	CASGGLAEETQYF
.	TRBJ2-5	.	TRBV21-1	TGTGCCAACCGACAGGGCGAAGAGACCCAGTACTTC	CANRQGEETQYF
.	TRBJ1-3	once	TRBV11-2	TGTGCCAGCACCTCTACGGGGAACACCATATATTTT	CASTSTGNTIYF
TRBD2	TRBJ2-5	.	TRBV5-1	TGCGCCAGCAAGGTGGGACTAGCGGGGGTAGGTGAGACCCAGTACTTC	CASKVGLAGVGETQYF
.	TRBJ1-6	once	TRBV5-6	TGTGCCAGCAGCTTTAGGCCAGGGAATTCACCCCTCCACTTT	CASSFRPGNSPLHF
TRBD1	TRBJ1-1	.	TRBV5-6	TGTGCCAGCAGCTTACAGGGGGCGAACACTGAAGCTTTCTTT	CASSLQGANTEAFF
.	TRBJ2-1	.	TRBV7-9	TGTGCCAGCAGCCCCCCTCGGGTTTACAATGAGCAGTTCTTC	CASSPPRVYNEQFF
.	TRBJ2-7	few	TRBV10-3	TGTGCCATCAGGGACAGCTCCTACGAGCAGTACTTC	CAIRDSSYEQYF
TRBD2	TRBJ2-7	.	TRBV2	TGTGCCAGCAGTTCGGGACTAGCGGGAGGGCCTAGATCCTACGAGCAGTACTTC	CASSSGLAGGPRSYEQYF
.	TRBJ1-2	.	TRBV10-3	TGTGCCTCAACAGGGATAGCTAACTATGGCTACACCTTC	CASTGIANYGYTF
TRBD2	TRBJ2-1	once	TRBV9	TGTGCCAGCAGCGTAAATCCGTCGGAGCGGGGGCCCTACAATGAGCAGTTCTTC	CASSVNPSERGPYNEQFF
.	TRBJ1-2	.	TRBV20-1	TGCAGTCCCCCACCGAGAGGTGGCTACACCTTC	CSPPPRGGYTF
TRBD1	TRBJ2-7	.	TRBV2	TGTGCCAGCATTGAGCGGACAGGGAACTACGAGCAGTACTTC	CASIERTGNYEQYF
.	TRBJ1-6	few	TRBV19	TGTGCCAGTAGCCAAGACGGCGGGGGGCTTAATTCACCCCTCCACTTT	CASSQDGGGLNSPLHF
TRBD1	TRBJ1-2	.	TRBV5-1	TGCGCCAGCAGCTTACCGGACAGGGGGCATGGCTACACCTTC	CASSLPDRGHGYTF
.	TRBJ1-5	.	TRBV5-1	TGCGCCAGCAGCTTGTCAGGGGATAGCAATCAGCCCCAGCATTTT	CASSLSGDSNQPQHF
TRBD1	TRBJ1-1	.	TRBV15	TGTGCCACCAGCAGAGGCTTAGGGGGACAGGATTCCACTGAAGCTTTCTTT	CATSRGLGGQDSTEAFF
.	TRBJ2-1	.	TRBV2	TGTGCCACCCTCGAAAGAAGCCTCTCCTACAATGAGCAGTTCTTC	CATLERSLSYNEQFF
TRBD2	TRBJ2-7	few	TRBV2	TGTGCCAGCAGTGAAGGACTAGCGGGATTCTACGAGCAGTACTTC	CASSEGLAGFYEQYF
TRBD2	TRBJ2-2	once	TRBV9	TGTGCCAGCAGCGTAGTGGGACTAGAGAACACCGGGGAGCTGTTTTTT	CASSVVGLENTGELFF